The T cell receptor beta chain described here comes from a study of blood T cells in healthy people across ages. Sample-barcoded 5' priming and a J-beta primer mix drove a second PCR of roughly 6 to 12 cycles. TCRdb independently ran MiXCR on the 5' RACE reads; one entry per CDR3 protein. The data hold about 2 million distinct CDR3 sequences, with 49% observed a single time. The CDR3 consists of 14 residues. Trimming left V 6 bases short and J 4 bases short, with 15 bases between. Input material: blood. The J gene is TRBJ1-2, the V gene TRBV12-3 or TRBV12-4; D call uncertain. The clonotype originates from a middle-aged woman in good health. CDR3 residues: CASRARAAGYGYTF. Here the CDR3 DNA reads TGTGCCAGCAGGGCCCGGGCCGCGGGCTATGGCTACACCTTC.